Each of the 10 T cell receptor beta chains below was sequenced from the same sample in a study of blood T cell repertoires in COVID-19. Profiled with immunoSEQ multiplex PCR; TCRdb holds only in-frame clones, not every one. The sample carries hundreds of thousands of clones, roughly nine tenths recorded once. Source material: peripheral blood. All receptors derive from a man between 40 and 49 years old with acute or convalescent COVID-19.

The gene calls are TRBV3-1 (or the pseudogene TRBV3-2) and TRBJ2-5, with 10 bases identical to TRBD2. V lost 6 bases, J lost 1 base, and 8 bases stayed unmatched. CDR3 length: 16 amino acids. Germline V gene data show CDR1 as LGHDT and CDR2 as YNNKEL (reference sequence). The CDR3 spells CASSYRLAGAQETQYF. CDR3 sequence (DNA): TGTGCCAGCAGTTATCGACTAGCGGGTGCCCAAGAGACCCAGTACTTC.

This chain joins TRBV29-1 and TRBJ1-1, with D possibly TRBD1 on 6 matching bases. Germline loops: CDR1 SQVTM, CDR2 ANQGSEA. The CDR3 covers 14 residues. The V gene lost 7 bases and the J gene lost 0 bases, with 15 bases spanning the gap. CDR3 sequence (DNA): TGCAGCGCGGAAAGAGGACAGCTGAACACTGAAGCTTTCTTT. Its translation is CSAERGQLNTEAFF.

The V gene is TRBV7-2, the J gene TRBJ1-6; tentative D call: TRBD1 (6 bases). CDR3 length equals 15 residues. V lost 1 base to trimming and J lost 6 bases, with 10 bases between them. Germline values: CDR1 SGHTA, CDR2 FQGNSA. The CDR3 nucleotides are TGTGCCAGCAGCTTAGAGGGGGAGTTTAATTCACCCCTCCACTTT. Translated: CASSLEGEFNSPLHF.

V gene TRBV6-5 combines with J gene TRBJ2-7; 8 bases align to TRBD1. The germline gives CDR1 MNHEY, CDR2 SVGAGI. With V trimmed by 2 bases and J by 4 bases, 7 bases remained unmatched. This CDR3 comprises 15 residues. The CDR3 sequence: CASSYPGTGPYEQYF. CDR3 DNA: TGTGCCAGCAGTTACCCCGGGACAGGCCCATACGAGCAGTACTTC.

The V gene is TRBV6-2 or TRBV6-3, the J gene TRBJ1-5; D remains ambiguous. The CDR3 extends over 14 amino acids. Trimming pared 7 bases from V and 6 bases from J, leaving 16 bases between. Germline-derived CDR1 and CDR2 are MNHEY and SVGEGT. CDR3: CASTPPGRFQPQHF. CDR3 nucleotides: TGTGCCAGCACCCCCCCGGGGAGGTTTCAGCCCCAGCATTTT.

The CDR3 sequence is CASSPGVGYTF. The CDR3 DNA reads as TGTGCCAGCAGCCCAGGGGTTGGCTACACCTTC. The V call is TRBV7-2, the J call TRBJ1-2; the D gene is possibly TRBD1 (6 bases). The CDR3 has 11 residues. Germline V gene lookup returns CDR1 SGHTA and CDR2 FQGNSA. Trimming removed 5 bases from V and 7 bases from J, with 8 bases in between.

The chain is built from TRBV30 and TRBJ1-2; D might be TRBD1 (5 bases). Trimming took off 7 bases at V and 1 base at J, with 13 bases between the two ends. The CDR3 consists of 13 residues. Germline CDR1 and CDR2: GTSNPN and SVGIG (reference sequence). In nucleotides, the CDR3 is TGTGCCTTGACAGTCAACATTAACTATGGCTACACCTTC. It codes for CALTVNINYGYTF.

The genes are TRBV6-6 and TRBJ1-1; D not resolved. CDR3 size: 14 residues. Germline assignment: CDR1 MNHNY and CDR2 SVGAGI (reference sequence). Deletions cut 6 bases from V and 8 bases from J, with 19 bases between. CDR3 sequence (DNA): TGTGCCAGCAGCCTAGCCGGCGGCGGCATGGAAGCTTTCTTT. Translation gives CASSLAGGGMEAFF.

The J gene is TRBJ1-2, the V gene TRBV6-5; D not certain. Germline CDR1 and CDR2: MNHEY and SVGAGI. CDR3 length equals 13 residues. Trimming removed 8 bases at V and 4 bases at J, with 14 bases between. CDR3 in DNA: TGTGCCAGCTATAGGGCGCGGGGCTATGGCTACACCTTC. It yields the protein CASYRARGYGYTF.

This chain uses TRBV9 with TRBJ1-4, with TRBD1 matching over 7 bases. Trimming at V came to 3 bases and at J to 6 bases, leaving 8 bases not matched to a gene. The CDR3 is 15 amino acids. Germline values: CDR1 SGDLS, CDR2 YYNGEE. The CDR3 bases are TGTGCCAGCAGCGCCATGTCGACAGGGTATGAAAAACTGTTTTTT. This codes for CASSAMSTGYEKLFF.